This T cell receptor (beta chain) was profiled in a study of shared clonotypes between healthy human individuals. Sequencing used immunoSEQ multiplex PCR; TCRdb keeps in-frame clones, though not all of them. The sample lists roughly 590,000 clones; over 95% were seen once. It was CD45RO-negative cells, positively selected for CCR7, that made up naive CD8 cells, with terminally differentiated effector memory CD45RA+ cells excluded. The TCR was taken from a woman in her 30s in good health. The source material was naive CD8+ T cells sorted from blood.

This CDR3 is CASTYYRESNTEAFF. CDR3 in DNA: TGTGCCAGCACCTATTACAGGGAGTCGAACACTGAAGCTTTCTTT. The chain combines TRBV19 with TRBJ1-1; D possibly corresponds to TRBD1 (6 bases). Between the trimmed V and J ends, which lost 9 bases and 1 base, there was a span of 18 bases. This CDR3 region has 15 residues. CDR1 and CDR2 (germline): LNHDA, SQIVND (reference sequence).